The subject of this entry is one T cell receptor (beta chain). The target antigen is unknown. V dropped 3 bases and J dropped 4; count of bases not matched to a gene: 3. The CDR3 is 15 amino acids. Germline loops: CDR1 SGHDN, CDR2 FVKESK. This record belongs to a study of T cell repertoires in cytomegalovirus infection. Across the study: Public TCR beta signatures provided an indication of both CMV infection and a matching HLA type.

TCRdb called the reads again in MiXCR, with one record for every CDR3 protein. The table lists 700,000 to 950,000 distinct CDR3 sequences, over 25% of them singletons. Whole-study results and caveats: Adding up the frequency of public TCR beta families identified people who carried CMV plus the relevant HLA.

This chain links TRBV14 with TRBJ2-3; 11 bases match TRBD1. The receptor was derived from a human donor in good health (CMV status not recorded). Some clones in this sample may be carry-over from other donors' samples. Sequencing used cultured CD8+ T cells from PBMCs, obtained from culture after CMV antigen stimulation. DNA for the CDR3: TGTGCCAGCAGCCATGGACAGGGGGCGGCAGATACGCAGTATTTT. Its translation is CASSHGQGAADTQYF. The full variable domain, rest sourced from reference TRBV14 and TRBJ2-3, is EAGVTQFPSHSVIEKGQTVTLRCDPISGHDNLYWYRRVMGKEIKFLLHFVKESKQDESGMPNNRFLAERTGGTYSTLKVQPAELEDSGVYFCASSHGQGAADTQYFGPGTRLTVL.